Shown below are 30 T cell receptor beta chains from a single sample sequenced in a study of cytomegalovirus exposure and HLA in healthy donors. Clones were sequenced by immunoSEQ multiplex PCR, and TCRdb holds only the in-frame ones, with some missing. The sample gives more than 70,000 clones, 90% to 96% of which show up once; around 1.6% is in the top ten. Sequenced: PBMCs. All receptors come from a man between 18 and 29 years old in good health and CMV-seropositive.

V usage is TRBV13 and J usage is TRBJ2-1; a possible D gene is TRBD2 (5 bases). V was cut by 1 base and J by 7 bases, with 14 bases left in between. CDR1 and CDR2 (germline): PRHDT, FYEKMQ (reference sequence). The CDR3 consists of 15 residues. This CDR3 is CASSLVSNSENEQFF. DNA of the CDR3: TGTGCCAGCAGCTTAGTATCGAATAGCGAGAATGAGCAGTTCTTC.

This chain uses TRBV5-4 with TRBJ1-3; D perhaps matches TRBD1 (5 bases). The germline CDR1 and CDR2 sequences are SGHNT and YYREEE (reference sequence). The germline V and J ends were trimmed by 3 bases and 0 bases, with 16 bases remaining between them. The CDR3 consists of 17 residues. CDR3 region: CASSWGGVRDSGNTIYF. Written as DNA, the CDR3 is TGTGCCAGCAGCTGGGGGGGAGTCCGGGACTCTGGAAACACCATATATTTT. Supplemented by reference TRBV5-4 and TRBJ1-3, the full variable domain reads ETGVTQSPTHLIKTRGQQVTLRCSSQSGHNTVSWYQQALGQGPQFIFQYYREEENGRGNFPPRFSGLQFPNYSSELNVNALELDDSALYLCASSWGGVRDSGNTIYFGEGSWLTVV.

This chain uses TRBV5-1 with TRBJ2-1, with 13 bases matching TRBD2. Per germline, CDR1 SGHRS and CDR2 YFSETQ. The junction had 6 bases not matched to a gene; V was cut back by 4 bases and J by 5 bases. CDR3 length equals 16 residues. In DNA form, the CDR3 reads TGCGCCAGCAGCGCCGCCGGGACTAGCGGGAACAATGAGCAGTTCTTC. It translates to CASSAAGTSGNNEQFF. The full variable domain, completed using reference TRBV5-1 and TRBJ2-1, is KAGVTQTPRYLIKTRGQQVTLSCSPISGHRSVSWYQQTPGQGLQFLFEYFSETQRNKGNFPGRFSGRQFSNSRSEMNVSTLELGDSALYLCASSAAGTSGNNEQFFGPGTRLTVL.

The chain recombines TRBV9 with TRBJ1-1; D remains ambiguous. Germline values: CDR1 SGDLS, CDR2 YYNGEE. V lost 0 bases and J 1 base, leaving 4 bases between the germline ends. The CDR3 sequence is 13 residues long. CDR3 nucleotides: TGTGCCAGCAGCGTAGCACAGAACACTGAAGCTTTCTTT. Translation: CASSVAQNTEAFF. Combining the CDR3 with reference TRBV9 and TRBJ1-1 gives the whole variable domain DSGVTQTPKHLITATGQRVTLRCSPRSGDLSVYWYQQSLDQGLQFLIQYYNGEERAKGNILERFSAQQFPDLHSELNLSSLELGDSALYFCASSVAQNTEAFFGQGTRLTVV.

This chain links TRBV28 with TRBJ1-4, with no clear D. V lost 5 bases and J lost 5, with 15 bases in between. CDR3 length: 15 residues. The V gene's germline CDR1 is MDHEN and CDR2 SYDVKM. This chain's CDR3 is CASSPAGEVNEKLFF. The CDR3 coding sequence is TGTGCCAGCAGTCCCGCCGGGGAGGTGAATGAAAAACTGTTTTTT.

The gene calls are TRBV19 and TRBJ2-1, with TRBD1 matching over 11 bases. V shed 4 bases and J 9 bases; nucleotides not matched to a gene: 5. The CDR3 is 14 amino acids. In germline, CDR1 is LNHDA, CDR2 SQIVND (reference sequence). The CDR3 spells CASSRGTGGAEQFF. The DNA for the CDR3 is TGTGCCAGTAGTAGGGGGACAGGGGGGGCTGAGCAGTTCTTC.

The rearrangement links TRBV9 to TRBJ2-2; the match to TRBD2 covers 10 bases. CDR3 size: 16 residues. V lost 3 bases and J lost 6; bases outside the gene matches: 8. Looked up from germline, CDR1 is SGDLS and CDR2 is YYNGEE. The CDR3 loop is CASSATLAGVSGELFF. CDR3 DNA sequence: TGTGCCAGCAGCGCCACTCTAGCGGGAGTCTCCGGGGAGCTGTTTTTT.

J is TRBJ2-5 and V is TRBV7-2; weak D call: TRBD2 (5 bases). The ends were cut back, 4 bases at V and 9 bases at J, with 15 bases in the middle. CDR3 length: 13 amino acids. CDR1 is SGHTA and CDR2 is FQGNSA in the germline V gene. This CDR3 is CASSWERTPAQYF. As DNA, the CDR3 is TGTGCCAGCAGCTGGGAGCGAACGCCGGCCCAGTACTTC.

V gene TRBV19 combines with J gene TRBJ1-1; possibly TRBD1 for D (5 bases). The germline CDR1 and CDR2 sequences are LNHDA and SQIVND (reference sequence). The length of the CDR3 is 13 residues. The V and J ends lost 5 bases and 8 bases respectively, with 15 bases between them. CDR3 sequence: CASSSGPRSEAFF. CDR3 coding DNA: TGTGCCAGTAGTTCAGGGCCTCGCTCCGAAGCTTTCTTT.

This clone was counted a single time. The chain joins TRBV14 to TRBJ2-7, with 10 bases identical to TRBD2. The CDR3 consists of 15 residues. The junction had 5 bases not matched to a gene; V was cut back by 2 bases and J by 4 bases. Per the germline V gene, CDR1 is SGHDN and CDR2 is FVKESK. CDR3 sequence: CASSQPTSGTYEQYF. The DNA of the CDR3 is TGTGCCAGCAGCCAACCAACTAGCGGGACTTACGAGCAGTACTTC.

This CDR3 reads CASSLEGTGTDTQYF. CDR3 sequence (DNA): TGCGCCAGCAGCTTGGAAGGGACAGGGACAGATACGCAGTATTTT. This chain links TRBV5-1 with TRBJ2-3; TRBD1 aligns across 9 bases. This CDR3 has 15 residues. Germline values: CDR1 SGHRS, CDR2 YFSETQ. After removal of 0 bases from V and 3 bases from J, the junction contained 2 bases not matched to a gene.

The chain recombines TRBV28 with TRBJ1-5; D gene unclear. Germline CDR1 reads MDHEN; CDR2 reads SYDVKM. V was shortened by 3 bases and J by 2 bases, with 14 bases between the two germline ends. There are 16 residues in the CDR3. CDR3 protein: CASSLYAYNGNQPQHF. CDR3 coding DNA: TGTGCCAGCAGTTTGTACGCCTATAACGGCAATCAGCCCCAGCATTTT.

The chain carries TRBV10-3 and TRBJ2-6; 11 nucleotides align to TRBD1. J gave up 2 bases and V 5 bases, and 2 bases lay outside the gene matches. The germline CDR1 and CDR2 sequences are ENHRY and SYGVKD. There are 16 residues in the CDR3. CDR3 residues: CAISKDRGPGANVLTF. As DNA, the CDR3 is TGTGCCATCAGTAAGGACAGGGGGCCTGGGGCCAACGTCCTGACTTTC.

This chain joins TRBV5-1 and TRBJ1-2, with 7 positions matching TRBD1. The CDR3 covers 16 residues. Germline V lookup: CDR1 SGHRS, CDR2 YFSETQ. Trimming removed 4 bases from V and 5 bases from J; junction bases left unmatched: 14. The DNA for the CDR3 is TGCGCCAGCAGCGATAGTGACAGGGTGAGAAGGTATGGCTACACCTTC. It yields the protein CASSDSDRVRRYGYTF.

The chain couples TRBV10-1 to TRBJ1-5, with a tentative D call TRBD1 (6 bases). The length of the CDR3 is 12 residues. Looked up from germline, CDR1 is WNHNN and CDR2 is SYGVQD (reference sequence). V gave up 10 bases and J gave up 5 bases, with 12 bases separating them. CDR3 amino acids: CATGQNYQPQHF. The CDR3 DNA sequence: TGCGCCACCGGACAGAACTATCAGCCCCAGCATTTT.

The chain joins TRBV2 to TRBJ2-3, with D perhaps matching TRBD1 (5 bases). The V end was cut by 6 bases, the J end by 0 bases, with 10 bases between. Germline V lookup: CDR1 SNHLY, CDR2 FYNNEI. The CDR3 consists of 14 residues. The CDR3 sequence is CASRTEFSTDTQYF. CDR3 sequence (DNA): TGTGCCAGCAGGACAGAATTCAGCACAGATACGCAGTATTTT.

V is TRBV7-6 and J is TRBJ2-7, with 7 bases lining up with TRBD1. Per germline, CDR1 SGHVS and CDR2 FNYEAQ. There are 17 residues in the CDR3. Germline trimming cut 0 bases from V and 0 bases from J; bases unmatched to any gene: 8. CDR3 nucleotide sequence: TGTGCCAGCAGCTTAGCTCTGACAGGGCTCAGCTCCTACGAGCAGTACTTC. It specifies CASSLALTGLSSYEQYF.

The chain links TRBV7-9 to TRBJ2-1; D not resolved. CDR1 is SEHNR and CDR2 is FQNEAQ in the germline V gene (reference sequence). The germline V and J ends were trimmed by 1 base and 10 bases, with 5 bases remaining between them. This CDR3 is built from 11 residues. The CDR3 DNA is TGTGCCAGCAGCTTAGGAAGCGAGCAGTTCTTC. Amino acid sequence: CASSLGSEQFF.

This chain connects TRBV7-9 to TRBJ1-5; the D is unclear. Germline V gene data show CDR1 as SEHNR and CDR2 as FQNEAQ (reference sequence). The CDR3 totals 13 residues. The V end was cut by 2 bases, the J end by 5 bases, with 7 bases between. In nucleotides, the CDR3 is TGTGCCAGCAGCTTAACTCGGGATCAGCCCCAGCATTTT. It codes for CASSLTRDQPQHF.

The rearrangement uses TRBV6-1 and TRBJ2-7; D is unclear. Germline-derived CDR1 and CDR2 are MNHNS and SASEGT. Trimming shortened V by 2 bases and J by 2 bases, and 13 bases separated the two germline ends. The CDR3 totals 15 residues. The CDR3 DNA sequence: TGTGCCAGCAGTGAATGGCTTTCTGCAGCCTACGAGCAGTACTTC. Its protein product is CASSEWLSAAYEQYF.

The V gene is TRBV19, the J gene TRBJ1-1; TRBD1 aligns across 7 bases. The CDR3 is made up of 14 amino acids. CDR1 and CDR2 (germline): LNHDA, SQIVND (reference sequence). After removal of 2 bases from V and 4 bases from J, the junction contained 4 bases not matched to a gene. Here the CDR3 reads CASSIQGGGTEAFF. For the CDR3, the DNA is TGTGCCAGTAGTATACAGGGGGGTGGCACTGAAGCTTTCTTT. Full variable domain (outside the CDR3, taken from reference TRBV19 and TRBJ1-1): DGGITQSPKYLFRKEGQNVTLSCEQNLNHDAMYWYRQDPGQGLRLIYYSQIVNDFQKGDIAEGYSVSREKKESFPLTVTSAQKNPTAFYLCASSIQGGGTEAFFGQGTRLTVV.

In this sample, this clone turned up a few times. In nucleotides, the CDR3 is TGTGCCAGCTCATCAACAGGGGGAGGTGACGAGCAGTACTTC. It specifies CASSSTGGGDEQYF. The chain uses TRBV18 and TRBJ2-7, with 8 bases fitting TRBD1. The CDR3 runs 14 residues. The ends lost 5 bases at V and 5 bases at J; junction bases unmatched: 8. Germline V lookup: CDR1 KGHSH, CDR2 LQKENI.

The chain combines TRBV5-5 with TRBJ2-7; TRBD2 agrees at 7 bases. With 0 bases clipped from V and 1 base from J, the junction kept 7 bases outside the gene matches. The CDR3 runs 16 residues. Germline V gene sequence: CDR1 SGHKS, CDR2 YYEKEE (reference sequence). Here the CDR3 reads CASSLVVAGESYEQYF. DNA of the CDR3: TGTGCCAGCAGCTTGGTGGTGGCGGGAGAATCCTACGAGCAGTACTTC.

This chain links TRBV29-1 with TRBJ1-5, with D possibly matching TRBD1 (5 bases). The CDR3 is made up of 12 amino acids. V was cut by 4 bases and J by 4 bases, with 8 bases left in between. CDR1 is SQVTM and CDR2 is ANQGSEA in the germline V gene. This chain's CDR3 is CSVGGWNQPQHF. The CDR3 DNA follows: TGCAGCGTTGGGGGCTGGAATCAGCCCCAGCATTTT.

The chain has TRBV28 and TRBJ2-1, with D possibly matching TRBD2 (6 bases). Trimming took 6 bases from V and 6 from J, leaving 24 bases between them. Germline-derived CDR1 and CDR2 are MDHEN and SYDVKM. The CDR3 runs to 17 residues. In DNA, the CDR3 is TGTGCCAGCAGGGGATCTCGGGGGACTGACGCACCCAATGAGCAGTTCTTC. It is translated as CASRGSRGTDAPNEQFF.

CDR3 in amino acids: CASSFRGNNEQFF. The CDR3 coding sequence is TGTGCCAGCAGCTTCCGCGGCAACAATGAGCAGTTCTTC. The chain is built from TRBV7-9 and TRBJ2-1; D gene ambiguous. The V end was cut by 3 bases, the J end by 5 bases, with 8 bases between. The CDR3 contains 13 residues. Germline V gene lookup returns CDR1 SEHNR and CDR2 FQNEAQ (reference sequence).

This sequence joins TRBV10-3 and TRBJ2-7; possibly TRBD1 for D (5 bases). The germline V gene encodes CDR1 ENHRY and CDR2 SYGVKD. The V end was cut by 10 bases, the J end by 6 bases, with 16 bases between. The CDR3 contains 12 residues. The chain's CDR3 is CATRGELGEQYF. CDR3 bases: TGTGCCACTAGGGGCGAACTCGGCGAGCAGTACTTC.

This clone was seen more than once but under ten times. The V call is TRBV7-2, the J call TRBJ1-2; 7 positions match TRBD1. The CDR3 covers 15 residues. J gave up 0 bases and V 4 bases, and 5 bases lay outside the gene matches. CDR1 and CDR2 from the germline V gene are SGHTA and FQGNSA. CDR3 DNA sequence: TGTGCCAGCAGCTATGGGACAGCGGCTAACTATGGCTACACCTTC. Translating gives CASSYGTAANYGYTF.

The V gene is TRBV4-1, the J gene TRBJ1-1, with 8 bases matching TRBD1. J was trimmed by 3 bases and V by 4 bases; bases with no gene match: 4. The CDR3 is 14 residues long. Germline CDR1 and CDR2: MGHRA and YSYEKL. The CDR3 nucleotides are TGCGCCAGCAGCCCGACAGGGGTCGACACTGAAGCTTTCTTT. Its protein product is CASSPTGVDTEAFF.

This chain connects TRBV28 to TRBJ1-5; 9 nucleotides agree with TRBD1. CDR1 and CDR2 from the germline V gene are MDHEN and SYDVKM. V lost 6 bases to trimming and J lost 6 bases; unmatched junction nucleotides: 9. The CDR3 is made up of 15 amino acids. The CDR3: CASSWLTGGLQPQHF. For the CDR3, the DNA is TGTGCCAGCAGCTGGCTTACAGGGGGCCTTCAGCCCCAGCATTTT.